Following are 5 T cell receptor beta chains from one sample sequenced in a study of early T cells in non-severe SARS-CoV-2 infection. Each CDR3 protein gets one entry after TCRdb re-called the 5' RACE reads with MiXCR. Counted here are roughly 58,000 distinct CDR3 sequences, 9.5% to 15% occurring once; the ten biggest clones make up roughly 1.4%. The sample taken for sequencing was whole blood. These receptors were collected from an adult who was a healthcare worker with PCR-confirmed SARS-CoV-2 infection or an uninfected control (not recorded which).

In its sample, this clonotype was seen many times. The gene calls are TRBV27 and TRBJ2-7, with 12 nucleotides matching TRBD1. J lost 9 bases, V lost 3 bases, and 6 bases had no gene match. The CDR3 consists of 14 residues. The germline V gene encodes CDR1 MNHEY and CDR2 SMNVEV (reference sequence). CDR3 nucleotide sequence: TGTGCCAGCAGTTTGGGACAGGGGGCGCTTGGGCAGTACTTC. Encoded protein: CASSLGQGALGQYF.

This clonotype was detected a few times. The chain combines TRBV5-5 with TRBJ2-7; D remains unclear. This CDR3 is built from 15 residues. CDR1 and CDR2 from the germline V gene are SGHKS and YYEKEE (reference sequence). Trimming took off 4 bases at V and 0 bases at J, with 14 bases between the two ends. This CDR3 reads CASSPDIRSSYEQYF. CDR3 nucleotides: TGTGCCAGCAGCCCCGATATACGGAGCTCCTACGAGCAGTACTTC.

Many counts were recorded for this clonotype. The chain joins TRBV7-8 to TRBJ1-1, with 9 bases fitting TRBD1. CDR1 and CDR2 from the germline V gene are SGHVS and FQNEAQ. The CDR3 loop spans 15 amino acids. J lost 5 bases, V lost 5 bases, and 9 bases had no gene match. The CDR3 bases are TGTGCCAGCAGCCGATGGGACAGGGAGAGGACTGAAGCTTTCTTT. This translates into CASSRWDRERTEAFF.

There are many counts of this clonotype. This sequence joins TRBV12-3 or TRBV12-4 and TRBJ1-1; D is unclear. V was pared by 0 bases and J by 6 bases, with 14 bases between. This CDR3 comprises 15 residues. The DNA of the CDR3 is TGTGCCAGCAGTTTAGCGACTCGGGGATGGGCTGAAGCTTTCTTT. Its protein is CASSLATRGWAEAFF.

In its sample, this clonotype was seen a few times. The chain joins TRBV5-4 to TRBJ1-1; 8 bases are a match to TRBD1. Per the germline V gene, CDR1 is SGHNT and CDR2 is YYREEE (reference sequence). Trimming at V came to 4 bases and at J to 0 bases, leaving 11 bases not matched to a gene. The CDR3 runs to 17 residues. In DNA form, the CDR3 reads TGTGCCAGCAGCCACATGGGGCAGGGGGCTATGAACACTGAAGCTTTCTTT. It yields the protein CASSHMGQGAMNTEAFF.